The clone carrying this TCR beta chain was detected many times. The sample is drawn from a study of CD8+CD57+ T cells in acquired aplastic anemia. Per germline, CDR1 KGHDR and CDR2 SFDVKD. V was pared by 3 bases and J by 0 bases, with 5 bases between. The CDR3 contains 14 residues. The use of genomic DNA as template underpinned the TCR beta VDJ and CDR3 profiling. From the reads, TCRdb called clonotypes with MiXCR, one entry per CDR3 protein. The sample includes a few hundred thousand distinct CDR3 sequences, 55% to 60% of them seen just once. Material: sorted CD4+, CD8+, or CD8+CD57+ T cells (not recorded which) from PBMCs. The chain employs TRBV24-1 and TRBJ1-5; D remains ambiguous. The sequence was obtained from a human donor with severe aplastic anemia or a healthy control (not recorded which). The DNA of the CDR3 is TGTGCCACCAGTGATGGAGATAGCAATCAGCCCCAGCATTTT. It yields the protein CATSDGDSNQPQHF.